This T cell receptor (beta chain) appears in the sequencing data of a study of T cells in Graves' hyperthyroidism and ophthalmopathy (dated by TCRdb to 2018 to 2020). Looking at the study overall: Peripheral blood samples were taken at the time of initial diagnosis, prior to any treatment. Whether ophthalmopathy could be predicted prospectively was tested in an independent validation cohort made up of roughly 19 hyperthyroidism patients plus 17 patients who later progressed to ophthalmopathy. To identify TCR V-J signatures that set the groups apart, the researchers used a discovery cohort of 100 or so patients, made up of approximately 43 with Graves' ophthalmopathy and around 58 with stable Graves' hyperthyroidism. Once sampling was done, hyperthyroidism patients were given methimazole at a starting dose of 30 mg daily, whereas ophthalmopathy patients were given high-dose intravenous methylprednisolone. Thyroid tissue and blood T-cell repertoires from roughly six Graves' hyperthyroidism patients were also compared in the study. The roughly 91 discovery patients were randomly divided into training and test sets at a 7:3 ratio. The paper describes TCR Vbeta CDR3 sequencing of roughly 130 peripheral blood samples, made up of roughly 45 ophthalmopathy patients, 70 to 80 hyperthyroidism patients and roughly 17 progressor patients.

From cysteine to phenylalanine, the CDR3 is 19 amino acids long. The entry retains the CDR3 DNA only, 57 bases that are in frame from base 1. Taken from the germline V gene (reference sequence), the CDR1 and CDR2 loops are MNHEY and SMNVEV. V is shortened by 6 bases, J by 5 bases, and the region joining them spans 29 bases. Ophthalmopathy patients had moderately to severely active disease, Clinical Activity Score of at least 3, NOSPECS grade of at least 4, and duration under 3 months. The study excluded patients with uncontrolled infections, other autoimmune diseases, pregnancy or lactation. Diagnoses relied on clinical symptoms, serum thyroxine and TRAb, thyroid ultrasound and orbital computed tomography. PBMCs were isolated from approximately 10 ml of fresh peripheral blood by Ficoll-Paque density gradient centrifugation. Total RNA was extracted using Trizol reagent, and RNA quality was assessed on an Agilent 2100 Bioanalyzer.

The paper's findings and limits, for the study overall: No statistical method was used to set the sample size in advance, and investigators knew the group allocation. In validation, the model predicted progression to ophthalmopathy with roughly 70% sensitivity and about 72% specificity, a median of 6.5 months before onset. Ophthalmopathy was separated from stable hyperthyroidism by a 13 V-J signature model, with approximately 90% sensitivity and roughly 84% specificity obtained in cross-validation and 80%/75% obtained in testing. Most expanded thyroid clonotypes (frequency above 0.001) were also detected in blood, a finding suggesting that blood repertoires may reflect thyroid immune responses.

Many counts were recorded for this clonotype. No antigen is known for it. No much larger clone is present one base from it, and per-base qualities are unavailable. The TCR beta CDR3 regions were amplified from RNA transcripts. The first round of RT-PCR for the TCR CDR3 was performed with the HTBI primer set and the Qiagen OneStep RT-PCR kit. Libraries were constructed in a second round of multiplex PCR, after which size selection and purification were performed. The libraries were sequenced on an Illumina HiSeq2000 using paired-end 100 bp reads. Regarding the original processing steps: Raw data were processed with SOAPnuke, discarding reads with adapters, uncalled bases, mean Phred below 15, or no exact constant-primer or identifier match. High-quality paired reads were merged using COPE v1.2.5, and each unique nucleotide sequence was defined as a clonotype. MiTCR v1.1 was used to align clonotypes to the IMGT TRBV, TRBD and TRBJ reference segments. The analysis was restricted to V-J combinations with a frequency above 0.0001, which together covered 99% to 99.2% of the repertoires. The TCS score was defined as the ratio of F50 (clonal expansion) to E x V (chaos), calculated using BLOSUM62-based TCRdist between CDR3 peptides within each V-J. Welch's t-statistics and random forest reduced around 520 V-J features to 13, which were used in a naive Bayes classifier (R e1071). Using fastp trimming at Q25 and MiXCR clonotype assembly, TCRdb reanalyzed the public sequencing data and kept in-frame beta chains. Records with the same CDR3 protein are collapsed into one entry carrying the most frequent genes and DNA. In this record, the V and J calls reflect TCRdb's handling and not the investigators' own analysis. For this sample the table gives around 620,000 distinct CDR3 sequences, of which approximately 15% were detected only once. Approximately 6.4% of the sample lies in the top ten.

The receptor chain draws on TRBV27 and TRBJ2-1, with a weak D call of TRBD2 (6 bases match). The sequencing sample was made of blood. The sequence was collected from a woman aged 18 to 35 with Graves' ophthalmopathy. The DNA reads TGTGCCAGCAGCCCATTCCAGCGGGTGACGTCTAATGTGGACAATGAGCAGTTCTTC. It translates to CASSPFQRVTSNVDNEQFF.